These 20 T cell receptor beta chains originate from one sample sequenced in a study of blood T cell repertoires in COVID-19. Assay: immunoSEQ multiplex PCR; the TCRdb copy retains only in-frame clones and omits some. This sample has approximately 250,000 clones, with approximately 80% found just once. Material for sequencing was peripheral blood. Every receptor here comes from a woman in her thirties or forties who had recovered from COVID-19.

The J gene is TRBJ2-3, the V gene TRBV5-1; 13 bases are a match to TRBD2. Germline values: CDR1 SGHRS, CDR2 YFSETQ. CDR3 length: 12 amino acids. V dropped 2 bases and J dropped 14; count of bases not matched to a gene: 2. CDR3 residues: CASSFGTSGVYF. In DNA form, the CDR3 reads TGCGCCAGCAGCTTCGGGACTAGCGGGGTGTATTTT.

The CDR3 DNA follows: TGTGCCACCTCACCCCTTCTCCAGACACCCCTCCACTTT. As protein: CATSPLLQTPLHF. This sequence joins TRBV19 and TRBJ1-6; D call uncertain. Germline V CDR1 and CDR2: LNHDA, SQIVND (reference sequence). This CDR3 spans 13 amino acids. Deletions cut 10 bases from V and 11 bases from J, with 18 bases between.

J is TRBJ2-1 and V is TRBV27, with D tentatively TRBD2 (5 bases). V lost 9 bases to trimming and J lost 0 bases, with 15 bases between them. In germline, CDR1 is MNHEY, CDR2 SMNVEV (reference sequence). This CDR3 region has 15 residues. CDR3 sequence: CASTPSGSSYNEQFF. The CDR3 DNA sequence: TGTGCCAGTACACCATCGGGGAGCTCCTACAATGAGCAGTTCTTC.

The V call is TRBV5-5, the J call TRBJ1-1, with D hard to call. Trimming cost V 3 bases and J 7 bases, with 13 bases left between them. Germline V gene lookup returns CDR1 SGHKS and CDR2 YYEKEE (reference sequence). The length of the CDR3 is 13 residues. CDR3 sequence: CASSSQGGSEAFF. The CDR3 bases are TGTGCCAGCAGCTCGCAAGGCGGTAGTGAAGCTTTCTTT.

The chain joins TRBV19 to TRBJ2-3, with 7 bases identical to TRBD2. V dropped 6 bases and J dropped 4; count of bases not matched to a gene: 4. There are 13 residues in the CDR3. Per germline, CDR1 LNHDA and CDR2 SQIVND (reference sequence). Here the CDR3 DNA reads TGTGCCAGTAGCGGGGGGAGCGCAGATACGCAGTATTTT. Protein sequence: CASSGGSADTQYF.

The table lists this clone with a few counts. The chain carries TRBV28 and TRBJ1-5; D gene uncertain. CDR1 is MDHEN, CDR2 SYDVKM, per germline. V was trimmed by 6 bases and J by 5 bases, leaving 8 bases between them. The CDR3 extends over 12 amino acids. The CDR3 reads CASRVSDQPQHF. As DNA, the CDR3 is TGTGCCAGCAGGGTTTCGGATCAGCCCCAGCATTTT.

This chain joins TRBV7-2 and TRBJ2-7; TRBD1 matches at 7 bases. The CDR3 has 13 amino acids. From germline, CDR1 is SGHTA and CDR2 FQGNSA. The V gene end was trimmed by 5 bases and the J gene end by 5 bases; junction bases not matched to a gene: 6. DNA of the CDR3: TGTGCCAGCAGCCCAAGGACAGGCAACGAGCAGTACTTC. Its translation is CASSPRTGNEQYF.

The chain couples TRBV7-3 to TRBJ2-5; 7 bases are a match to TRBD2. The germline V gene has CDR1 SGHTA and CDR2 FQGTGA. The J segment lost 4 bases and the V segment lost 3 bases, leaving 8 bases of the junction unmatched. The CDR3 is 15 residues long. This chain's CDR3 is CASSFSGGGLETQYF. Written as DNA, the CDR3 is TGTGCCAGCAGCTTCTCGGGGGGAGGTTTAGAGACCCAGTACTTC.

This clone occurred once. The J gene is TRBJ1-5, the V gene TRBV19; TRBD1 might be the D (5 bases). The CDR3 sequence is 15 residues long. V was clipped by 1 base and J by 7 bases, with 14 bases between them. Germline lookup yields CDR1 LNHDA and CDR2 SQIVND (reference sequence). CDR3 loop: CASSIVGVGWQPQHF. The CDR3, as DNA: TGTGCCAGTAGTATAGTAGGGGTCGGTTGGCAGCCCCAGCATTTT.

V usage is TRBV12-3 or TRBV12-4 and J usage is TRBJ2-7; 7 nucleotides match TRBD2. V trimming: 11 bases; J trimming: 0 bases; junction bases outside the gene matches: 7. The CDR3 covers 13 residues. The CDR3 DNA sequence: TGTGCCCCGACTTGGGAGGGCTCCTACGAGCAGTACTTC. It yields the protein CAPTWEGSYEQYF.

The rearrangement uses TRBV2 and TRBJ1-5; D gene unclear. This CDR3 spans 16 amino acids. CDR1 and CDR2 from the germline V gene are SNHLY and FYNNEI. V was pared by 4 bases and J by 2 bases, with 15 bases between. CDR3 sequence reads: CASSGGLPVGNQPQHF. The CDR3 bases are TGTGCCAGCAGTGGAGGACTGCCCGTTGGCAATCAGCCCCAGCATTTT.

V and J are TRBV7-2 and TRBJ2-2, with a tentative D call TRBD2 (5 bases). V shed 2 bases and J shed 4 bases, with 11 bases lying between them. Germline V gene sequence: CDR1 SGHTA, CDR2 FQGNSA. The CDR3 has 15 residues. The CDR3 DNA reads TGTGCCAGCAGCTTAACCTTTGAGGGCACCGGGGAGCTGTTTTTT. Protein sequence: CASSLTFEGTGELFF. Full variable domain (rest looked up from reference TRBV7-2 and TRBJ2-2): GAGVSQSPSNKVTEKGKDVELRCDPISGHTALYWYRQSLGQGLEFLIYFQGNSAPDKSGLPSDRFSAERTGGSVSTLTIQRTQQEDSAVYLCASSLTFEGTGELFFGEGSRLTVL.

The V gene is TRBV27, the J gene TRBJ2-5; 7 positions agree with TRBD1. After removal of 8 bases from V and 4 bases from J, the junction contained 10 bases not matched to a gene. Germline CDR1 reads MNHEY; CDR2 reads SMNVEV (reference sequence). The CDR3 has 14 amino acids. CDR3 sequence reads: CASGPFDRVETQYF. For the CDR3, the DNA is TGTGCCAGCGGCCCTTTCGACAGGGTAGAGACCCAGTACTTC.

The J gene is TRBJ1-2, the V gene TRBV14, with 8 nucleotides matching TRBD1. Germline CDR1 is SGHDN and CDR2 is FVKESK. After removal of 4 bases from V and 6 bases from J, the junction contained 10 bases not matched to a gene. This CDR3 region has 15 residues. The CDR3 region is CASSPRGQGEDGYTF. The CDR3 region has the DNA TGTGCCAGCAGCCCACGTGGACAGGGCGAGGATGGCTACACCTTC.

The chain joins TRBV11-2 to TRBJ2-7, with D maybe TRBD2 (5 bases). Trimming left V 0 bases short and J 6 bases short, with 15 bases between. This CDR3 has 15 amino acids. CDR1 is SGHAT and CDR2 is FQNNGV in the germline V gene. This CDR3 reads CASSLDLAAAGEQYF. The CDR3 region has the DNA TGTGCCAGCAGCTTAGATCTTGCAGCGGCGGGCGAGCAGTACTTC.

V usage is TRBV30 and J usage is TRBJ1-5; D is possibly TRBD1 (6 bases). This CDR3 has 14 residues. Trimming stripped 5 bases from V and 3 bases from J, with 14 bases between. Looked up from germline, CDR1 is GTSNPN and CDR2 is SVGIG (reference sequence). CDR3 DNA: TGTGCCTGGGCAAAGGACAGTAACAATCAGCCCCAGCATTTT. Its translation is CAWAKDSNNQPQHF.

This chain connects TRBV13 to TRBJ1-2; D gene unclear. The CDR3 contains 15 residues. Germline V gives CDR1 PRHDT, CDR2 FYEKMQ (reference sequence). Trimming cost V 7 bases and J 6 bases, with 21 bases left between them. The CDR3 protein is CASTTPRKPGDGYTF. CDR3 DNA: TGTGCCAGCACCACCCCCCGAAAGCCGGGAGATGGCTACACCTTC. Using reference TRBV13 and TRBJ1-2 for the parts outside the CDR3, the full variable domain is AAGVIQSPRHLIKEKRETATLKCYPIPRHDTVYWYQQGPGQDPQFLISFYEKMQSDKGSIPDRFSAQQFSDYHSELNMSSLELGDSALYFCASTTPRKPGDGYTFGSGTRLTVV.

This chain joins TRBV6-5 and TRBJ2-3; 8 bases match TRBD2. V gave up 5 bases and J gave up 4 bases; unmatched junction bases: 8. Germline loops: CDR1 MNHEY, CDR2 SVGAGI. The CDR3 runs 15 residues. CDR3 DNA: TGTGCCAGCAGTCGAATAGCGGGGTCGGCAGATACGCAGTATTTT. Protein: CASSRIAGSADTQYF.

This clone occurred a few times. V gene TRBV5-1 combines with J gene TRBJ2-5; TRBD1 matches at 11 bases. The V gene end was trimmed by 3 bases and the J gene end by 4 bases; junction bases not matched to a gene: 11. CDR1 is SGHRS and CDR2 is YFSETQ in the germline V gene. The CDR3 sequence is 17 residues long. The CDR3 coding sequence is TGCGCCAGCAGCTCCGGACAGGGGGCCTTTAGTGGAGAGACCCAGTACTTC. This codes for CASSSGQGAFSGETQYF.

The chain recombines TRBV6-5 with TRBJ2-5; TRBD1 matches at 7 bases. The CDR3 runs to 15 residues. CDR1 MNHEY and CDR2 SVGAGI come from the germline V gene. With 2 bases clipped from V and 4 bases from J, the junction kept 7 bases outside the gene matches. CDR3: CASSYLGGHTETQYF. CDR3 nucleotide sequence: TGTGCCAGCAGTTACCTAGGGGGCCATACAGAGACCCAGTACTTC.